Shown below are 15 T cell receptor beta chains from a single sample sequenced in a study of T cells in Graves' hyperthyroidism and ophthalmopathy. Template material for amplifying TCR beta CDR3 regions consisted of RNA transcripts. Initially, a first-round RT-PCR of the TCR CDR3 employed the HTBI primer set. TCRdb independently ran MiXCR on the multiplex PCR reads; one entry per CDR3 protein. The sample includes hundreds of thousands of distinct CDR3 sequences, nearly 45% of them seen just once. Specimen: peripheral blood or thyroid tissue (not recorded which). The receptors were gathered from an adult man with Graves' disease, either hyperthyroidism or ophthalmopathy (not recorded which).

This clonotype was seen a few times. The rearrangement links TRBV28 to TRBJ1-2; the D is unclear. V was shortened by 11 bases and J by 7 bases, with 11 bases between the two germline ends. Germline V CDR1 and CDR2: MDHEN, SYDVKM. This CDR3 comprises 10 residues. The DNA for the CDR3 is TGTGCCGCCTACGGGGTTGGCTACACCTTC. Encoded protein: CAAYGVGYTF.

This clonotype was detected a few times. V usage is TRBV5-4 and J usage is TRBJ1-2, with TRBD1 matching over 9 bases. The germline V gene encodes CDR1 SGHNT and CDR2 YYREEE (reference sequence). Trimming took 3 bases from V and 6 from J; bases not matched to a gene: 9. The CDR3 sequence is 15 residues long. The CDR3 coding sequence is TGTGCCAGCAGCTCGGCGAGACAGGGGGTAGATGGCTACACCTTC. This translates into CASSSARQGVDGYTF.

The sample holds many counts of this clonotype. This rearrangement joins TRBV15 to TRBJ1-3, with 8 nucleotides matching TRBD1. Germline CDR1 is LNHNV and CDR2 is YYDKDF (reference sequence). Trimming removed 0 bases from V and 3 bases from J; junction bases left unmatched: 7. The CDR3 consists of 17 residues. CDR3 sequence reads: CATSRDRRGLVGNTIYF. The CDR3 nucleotides read TGTGCCACCAGCAGAGATCGCAGGGGGCTAGTTGGAAACACCATATATTTT.

The V gene is TRBV20-1, the J gene TRBJ1-5; a weak D match, TRBD1 (5 bases). The V end was cut by 3 bases, the J end by 10 bases, with 19 bases between. This CDR3 spans 14 amino acids. Germline CDR1 and CDR2: DFQATT and SNEGSKA (reference sequence). The chain's CDR3 is CSARDGMGGAPQHF. The DNA for the CDR3 is TGCAGTGCTAGGGATGGGATGGGAGGGGCACCCCAGCATTTT.

This clonotype occurred many times. The rearrangement uses TRBV5-1 and TRBJ1-6, with 10 positions matching TRBD1. After removal of 4 bases from V and 7 bases from J, the junction contained 8 bases not matched to a gene. The CDR3 runs to 16 residues. Germline loops: CDR1 SGHRS, CDR2 YFSETQ. The CDR3 DNA reads TGCGCCAGCAGCCTATCGACAGGGGGCCAGAATTCACCCCTCCACTTT. Its protein product is CASSLSTGGQNSPLHF. The entire variable domain, with the rest obtained from reference TRBV5-1 and TRBJ1-6, is as follows: KAGVTQTPRYLIKTRGQQVTLSCSPISGHRSVSWYQQTPGQGLQFLFEYFSETQRNKGNFPGRFSGRQFSNSRSEMNVSTLELGDSALYLCASSLSTGGQNSPLHFGNGTRLTVT.

This clonotype was observed a few times. This chain connects TRBV2 to TRBJ1-3; D is unresolved. V was clipped by 5 bases and J by 5 bases, with 7 bases between them. Germline assignment: CDR1 SNHLY and CDR2 FYNNEI. The CDR3 consists of 12 residues. CDR3 sequence (DNA): TGTGCCAGCAGTTCCGCCAGAAACACCATATATTTT. Amino acid sequence: CASSSARNTIYF.

The chain combines TRBV5-1 with TRBJ2-7; 10 bases are a match to TRBD1. The CDR3 is 16 residues long. From germline, CDR1 is SGHRS and CDR2 YFSETQ. V was pared by 4 bases and J by 5 bases, with 12 bases of the junction left unmatched. The chain's CDR3 is CASSLDGQGELDEQYF. The CDR3 nucleotides read TGCGCCAGCAGCCTGGATGGACAGGGGGAGTTGGACGAGCAGTACTTC.

A note on this clonotype: Possible read error: a much larger clone is one base away. The V gene is TRBV7-2, the J gene TRBJ1-1; no reliable D call. Germline values: CDR1 SGHTA, CDR2 FQGNSA. The CDR3 runs 12 residues. The CDR3 reads CVSSFEGTEAFF. The CDR3, as DNA: TGTGTCAGCAGCTTCGAAGGCACTGAAGCTTTCTTT.

The chain is built from TRBV10-3 and TRBJ1-5; 9 positions agree with TRBD1. This CDR3 is 16 amino acids long. Germline V gene sequence: CDR1 ENHRY, CDR2 SYGVKD. Trimming at V came to 10 bases and at J to 4 bases, leaving 14 bases not matched to a gene. CDR3 loop: CASSPKGQGGNQPQHF. In DNA form, the CDR3 reads TGTGCCAGCAGCCCTAAGGGACAGGGAGGGAATCAGCCCCAGCATTTT.

This clonotype occurred a few times. The V and J genes are TRBV9 and TRBJ1-3; D call uncertain. Germline-derived CDR1 and CDR2 are SGDLS and YYNGEE. Between the trimmed V and J ends, which lost 4 bases and 3 bases, there was a span of 5 bases. The CDR3 loop spans 12 amino acids. The CDR3 is CASSPVGNTIYF. The CDR3 DNA follows: TGTGCCAGCAGCCCGGTTGGAAACACCATATATTTT.

This clonotype was seen once. The rearrangement links TRBV7-9 to TRBJ1-2, with D tentatively TRBD1 (6 bases). This CDR3 has 11 residues. Germline CDR1 reads SEHNR; CDR2 reads FQNEAQ (reference sequence). Trimming pared 11 bases from V and 7 bases from J, leaving 14 bases between. The CDR3 region has the DNA TGTGCCGAGGGGGGGGCGAGTGGCTACACCTTC. Translated: CAEGGASGYTF.

V gene TRBV6-6 combines with J gene TRBJ1-6; 12 nucleotides agree with TRBD1. Trimming took 6 bases from V and 8 from J; bases not matched to a gene: 5. CDR1 and CDR2 (germline): MNHNY, SVGAGI (reference sequence). This CDR3 contains 15 residues. As DNA, the CDR3 is TGTGCCAGCAGCAAAGGGACAGGGGGCTATTCACCCCTCCACTTT. Its protein product is CASSKGTGGYSPLHF.

This clonotype was detected many times. The chain links TRBV24-1 to TRBJ1-1, with D perhaps TRBD1 (5 bases). The CDR3 runs 13 residues. V was shortened by 10 bases and J by 2 bases, with 13 bases between the two germline ends. Germline CDR1 and CDR2: KGHDR and SFDVKD. The CDR3 nucleotides read TGTGCCACATCCGACAGATTTAACACTGAAGCTTTCTTT. Translating gives CATSDRFNTEAFF.

The chain employs TRBV2 and TRBJ1-5; no definite D call. CDR3 size: 13 residues. The germline V and J ends were trimmed by 6 bases and 7 bases, with 13 bases remaining between them. From germline, CDR1 is SNHLY and CDR2 FYNNEI. This CDR3 is CASRERDEQPQHF. The CDR3 nucleotides read TGTGCCAGCAGAGAGAGAGACGAACAGCCCCAGCATTTT.

The table lists this clonotype with a few counts. V gene TRBV7-2 combines with J gene TRBJ1-2, with D maybe TRBD1 (5 bases). The CDR3 covers 16 residues. Germline CDR1 SGHTA, CDR2 FQGNSA. V was shortened by 4 bases and J by 3 bases, with 18 bases between the two germline ends. The CDR3 here is CASSSAFNRGDYGYTF. The CDR3 nucleotides read TGTGCCAGCAGCTCGGCCTTTAACAGAGGGGACTATGGCTACACCTTC.